These 12 T cell receptor beta chains originate from one sample sequenced in a study of beta chain features in type 1 diabetes. Since all of the isolated RNA was reverse transcribed, expressed TCRB transcripts were what got sequenced. Here immunoSEQ multiplex PCR was the method, and the copy in TCRdb shows in-frame clones only, minus some. The sample lists 160,000 or so clones; approximately 10% were seen once. Antigens of these TCRs are unknown. The study's findings and limits: Type 1 diabetes patients had TCRB CDR3s that were shorter (moderately but significantly so) in all four CD4+ subsets.

Sequencing was performed on central memory CD4+ T cells from blood. The receptor source for this set is a woman in her 30s with type 1 diabetes.

This chain uses TRBV9 with TRBJ1-4, with 7 bases aligning to TRBD1. The ends lost 0 bases at V and 5 bases at J; junction bases unmatched: 1. This CDR3 contains 14 residues. Per germline, CDR1 SGDLS and CDR2 YYNGEE. The DNA of the CDR3 is TGTGCCAGCAGCGTAGCACAGGGGAATGAAAAACTGTTTTTT. Protein sequence: CASSVAQGNEKLFF.

This chain connects TRBV29-1 to TRBJ2-2; a possible D gene is TRBD2 (6 bases). The CDR3 totals 15 residues. V was clipped by 4 bases and J by 2 bases, with 14 bases between them. The germline gives CDR1 SQVTM, CDR2 ANQGSEA. The CDR3 nucleotides read TGCAGCGTTGGCCCGGCGGGGAGTAACACCGGGGAGCTGTTTTTT. Translation: CSVGPAGSNTGELFF.

The rearrangement uses TRBV7-3 and TRBJ2-7; D possibly corresponds to TRBD2 (6 bases). From germline, CDR1 is SGHTA and CDR2 FQGTGA. The CDR3 length is 15 residues. Trimming removed 2 bases from V and 5 bases from J, with 16 bases in between. Here the CDR3 DNA reads TGTGCCAGCAGCTTACGGGGAGGAGAGTTCGACGAGCAGTACTTC. Translation: CASSLRGGEFDEQYF.

The V gene is TRBV7-6, the J gene TRBJ1-2; D might be TRBD1 (6 bases). Germline loops: CDR1 SGHVS, CDR2 FNYEAQ. V lost 0 bases, J lost 4 bases, and 12 bases lay in between. The CDR3 is made up of 15 amino acids. CDR3 in amino acids: CASSLAQGRGYGYTF. CDR3 nucleotides: TGTGCCAGCAGCTTAGCCCAGGGGAGGGGCTATGGCTACACCTTC.

This clone was seen more than once but under ten times. The gene calls are TRBV6-6 and TRBJ2-3, with D unclear. The V gene lost 8 bases and the J gene lost 5 bases, with 8 bases spanning the gap. CDR3 length: 11 residues. Germline V CDR1 and CDR2: MNHNY, SVGAGI (reference sequence). CDR3 region: CASGPGDTQYF. DNA for the CDR3: TGTGCCAGCGGCCCGGGAGATACGCAGTATTTT.

The rearrangement joins TRBV29-1 to TRBJ1-2; D gene ambiguous. The CDR3 consists of 13 residues. Per germline, CDR1 SQVTM and CDR2 ANQGSEA. The V and J ends lost 7 bases and 6 bases respectively, with 18 bases between them. The CDR3: CSATRGQFDGYTF. Here the CDR3 DNA reads TGCAGCGCCACTCGAGGGCAGTTCGATGGCTACACCTTC.

This chain links TRBV28 with TRBJ2-1; TRBD1 agrees at 11 bases. CDR1 is MDHEN and CDR2 is SYDVKM in the germline V gene. Germline trimming cut 8 bases from V and 6 bases from J; bases unmatched to any gene: 12. The CDR3 has 16 residues. The DNA of the CDR3 is TGTGCCAGCTTCACTACCGGGACAGGGGGTCCCAATGAGCAGTTCTTC. It specifies CASFTTGTGGPNEQFF.

This sequence joins TRBV29-1 and TRBJ2-1, with 9 nucleotides matching TRBD2. The CDR3 length is 14 residues. CDR1 is SQVTM, CDR2 ANQGSEA, per germline. V shed 3 bases, J shed 9 bases, and the junction held 9 bases outside the gene matches. The CDR3 nucleotides read TGCAGCGTTGACAGGCCGCTAGCGGGAAGTGAGCAGTTCTTC. Translation gives CSVDRPLAGSEQFF.

This clone was found a few times. J is TRBJ2-3 and V is TRBV15; D might be TRBD2 (6 bases). The CDR3 length is 16 residues. Germline assignment: CDR1 LNHNV and CDR2 YYDKDF (reference sequence). Trimming pared 3 bases from V and 5 bases from J, leaving 18 bases between. The CDR3 loop is CATSRRGTGAGDTQYF. CDR3 nucleotides: TGTGCCACCAGCAGGAGGGGTACGGGAGCGGGAGATACGCAGTATTTT.

This chain uses TRBV9 with TRBJ2-5; 7 bases agree with TRBD2. The germline V gene has CDR1 SGDLS and CDR2 YYNGEE. This CDR3 comprises 14 residues. V shed 1 base, J shed 2 bases, and the junction held 2 bases outside the gene matches. The CDR3 loop is CASSVLADQETQYF. The CDR3 DNA sequence: TGTGCCAGCAGCGTACTAGCGGATCAAGAGACCCAGTACTTC. Using reference TRBV9 and TRBJ2-5 for the parts outside the CDR3, the full variable domain is DSGVTQTPKHLITATGQRVTLRCSPRSGDLSVYWYQQSLDQGLQFLIQYYNGEERAKGNILERFSAQQFPDLHSELNLSSLELGDSALYFCASSVLADQETQYFGPGTRLLVL.

A remark on this clone: One junction end does not reproduce the germline sequence, and a read error may be involved. The chain carries TRBV2 and TRBJ1-1; D may be TRBD1 (5 bases). The CDR3 loop spans 11 amino acids. Looked up from germline, CDR1 is SNHLY and CDR2 is FYNNEI. The CDR3 loop is CASSGLTGLIF. DNA for the CDR3: TGTGCCAGCAGTGGGCTAACAGGCTTGATATTT.

This clone was seen at least ten times. The CDR3: CASSAPDRGSYGYTF. CDR3 bases: TGTGCCAGCAGCGCCCCGGACAGGGGAAGCTATGGCTACACCTTC. V is TRBV5-4 and J is TRBJ1-2; 9 positions agree with TRBD1. The V segment lost 4 bases and the J segment 4 bases; nucleotides outside the gene matches: 8. The CDR3 extends over 15 amino acids. Per germline, CDR1 SGHNT and CDR2 YYREEE (reference sequence).